This T cell receptor (beta chain) derives from a study of technical replicates of blood from several donors. Profiled with immunoSEQ multiplex PCR; TCRdb holds only in-frame clones, not every one. The sample yields 75,000 to 90,000 clones, approximately 90% seen once. This CDR3 has 20 amino acids. The V gene end was trimmed by 1 base and the J gene end by 2 bases; junction bases not matched to a gene: 17. From germline, CDR1 is SGHNT and CDR2 YENEEA. This TCR was sampled from a human donor in good health. The sample taken for sequencing was T cells isolated from PBMCs. The rearrangement uses TRBV11-3 and TRBJ1-5; 7 nucleotides match TRBD1. The CDR3 loop reads CASSLGDTGQEGKGNQPQHF. The CDR3 DNA reads as TGTGCCAGCAGCTTAGGGGACACTGGACAGGAAGGGAAGGGCAATCAGCCCCAGCATTTT. The full variable domain, with the rest looked up from reference TRBV11-3 and TRBJ1-5, is EAGVVQSPRYKIIEKKQPVAFWCNPISGHNTLYWYLQNLGQGPELLIRYENEEAVDDSQLPKDRFSAERLKGVDSTLKIQPAELGDSAVYLCASSLGDTGQEGKGNQPQHFGDGTRLSIL.